This T cell receptor (beta chain) came from a study of beta chain features in type 1 diabetes. General study findings and limits: When Type 1 diabetes patients were examined, their TCRB CDR3s proved moderately but significantly shorter in all four CD4+ subsets.

Since all of the isolated RNA was reverse transcribed, expressed TCRB transcripts were what got sequenced. Generated by immunoSEQ multiplex PCR, the TCRdb table keeps only in-frame clones and is missing some. The table has around 250,000 clones, roughly an eighth seen once. This clone turned up a few times. The antigen remains undetermined. Sequenced: naive CD4+ T cells from blood. This TCR derives from a man younger than 45 with type 1 diabetes.

The CDR3 sequence: CASSLRSGVRQPQHF. The CDR3 nucleotides read TGTGCCAGCAGCTTACGATCGGGGGTAAGACAGCCCCAGCATTTT. The rearrangement uses TRBV11-2 and TRBJ1-5, with D possibly matching TRBD1 (5 bases). The V end was cut by 2 bases, the J end by 7 bases, with 15 bases between. This CDR3 is built from 15 residues. Looked up from germline, CDR1 is SGHAT and CDR2 is FQNNGV.